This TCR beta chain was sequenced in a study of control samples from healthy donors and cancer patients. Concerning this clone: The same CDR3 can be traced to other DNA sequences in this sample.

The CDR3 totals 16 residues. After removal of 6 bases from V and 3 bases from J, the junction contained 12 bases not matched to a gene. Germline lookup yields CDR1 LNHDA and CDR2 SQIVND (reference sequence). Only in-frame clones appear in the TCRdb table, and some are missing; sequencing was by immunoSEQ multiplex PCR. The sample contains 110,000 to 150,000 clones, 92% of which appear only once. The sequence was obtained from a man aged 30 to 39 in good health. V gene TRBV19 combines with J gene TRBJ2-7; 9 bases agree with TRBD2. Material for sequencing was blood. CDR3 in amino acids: CASSSGGRREGYEQYF. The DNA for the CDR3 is TGTGCCAGTAGCAGTGGGGGGCGGCGGGAGGGCTACGAGCAGTACTTC.